The rows below give T cell receptor beta chains drawn from one sample of a study of siplizumab effects on memory and regulatory T cells. The table came from immunoSEQ multiplex PCR; TCRdb's copy has only in-frame clones and leaves some out. The table lists tens of thousands of clones, approximately 87% of them singletons. Input material: memory CD4+ T cells sorted from blood. The receptors shown here come from a human donor in good health. Both conserved end residues are part of each CDR3. D genes are given only for firm matches. Size is stated for part of the rows, as once, few or many counts, or as a class when the clone is expanded.

size	V	D	J	DNA	CDR3
NA	TRBV25-1	NA	TRBJ2-5	TGTGCCAGCAGTGAGGACGATAGAGGATACCAAGAGACCCAGTACTTC	CASSEDDRGYQETQYF
few	TRBV2	TRBD2	TRBJ2-7	TGTGCCAGCAGGCCGACTAGCGGGGTAGGCGAGCAGTACTTC	CASRPTSGVGEQYF
NA	TRBV6-5	TRBD1	TRBJ1-5	TGTGCCAGCAGTAGACAGGGCCGAAGCAATCAGCCCCAGCATTTT	CASSRQGRSNQPQHF
once	TRBV5-1	NA	TRBJ2-3	TGCGCCAGCAGCCCTATGGACCCGACAGATACGCAGTATTTT	CASSPMDPTDTQYF
once	TRBV27	NA	TRBJ2-7	TGTGCCAGCAGTTTATCGATGGAGGCCCTATACGAGCAGTACTTC	CASSLSMEALYEQYF
NA	TRBV18	TRBD2	TRBJ2-1	TGTGCCAGCTCACCACTAGCGGGGGAGAACAATGAGCAGTTCTTC	CASSPLAGENNEQFF
NA	TRBV10-3	NA	TRBJ1-3	TGTGCCACATCCAACCTCGGGTCCCCTCACTCTGGAAACACCATATATTTT	CATSNLGSPHSGNTIYF
NA	TRBV19	NA	TRBJ2-1	TGTGCCAGTAGTGACACAGGGTTTACCTACAATGAGCAGTTCTTC	CASSDTGFTYNEQFF
NA	TRBV5-1	NA	TRBJ2-3	TGCGCCAGCAGCTTGGCGCGGATAGCGGCTTTCACAGATACGCAGTATTTT	CASSLARIAAFTDTQYF
NA	TRBV7-2	TRBD1	TRBJ2-5	TGTGCCAGCAGCTTAGTAATAGGGGGACAGGGAAAAGAGACCCAGTACTTC	CASSLVIGGQGKETQYF
NA	TRBV9	NA	TRBJ1-2	TGTGCCAGCAGCCCCCAAGTACAGGGCCTTATGGGCTACACCTTC	CASSPQVQGLMGYTF
NA	TRBV13	TRBD1	TRBJ1-2	TGTGCCAGCAGCTTAAGGGACAGGTCTGGCTACACCTTC	CASSLRDRSGYTF
NA	TRBV7-9	NA	TRBJ2-1	TGTGCCACCCCGAAGGGGGTCGGTTACAATGAGCAGTTCTTC	CATPKGVGYNEQFF
NA	TRBV6-5	NA	TRBJ1-5	TGTGCCAGCGGTAATAGCAATCAGCCCCAGCATTTT	CASGNSNQPQHF
NA	TRBV7-9	TRBD1	TRBJ2-7	TGTGCCAGCAGCATGGGACAGCCGTTGGCCTACTTC	CASSMGQPLAYF
NA	TRBV18	NA	TRBJ2-7	TGTGCCAGCTCACCACCGGAGGGGTGGCCCACTTACGAGCAGTACTTC	CASSPPEGWPTYEQYF
NA	TRBV18	NA	TRBJ1-2	TGTGCCAGCGCGACAGCCCAGCGCTATGGCTACACCTTC	CASATAQRYGYTF
NA	TRBV5-1	TRBD2	TRBJ2-2	TGCGCCAGCAGCCCGACGCGGGGGGCTAGCACCGGGGAGCTGTTTTTT	CASSPTRGASTGELFF
NA	TRBV25-1	TRBD1	TRBJ2-5	TGTGCCAGCAGTGAAGGAAAGGGGACAGGGCAAGAGACCCAGTACTTC	CASSEGKGTGQETQYF
NA	TRBV7-2	TRBD1	TRBJ2-5	TGTGCCAGCAGCTGGACGGGACAGCCCCAAGAGACCCAGTACTTC	CASSWTGQPQETQYF
NA	TRBV6-1	NA	TRBJ2-2	TGTGCCAGCAGTGAAACAGGGACCGGGGAGCTGTTTTTT	CASSETGTGELFF
NA	TRBV10-3	NA	TRBJ2-5	TGTGCCATCAGTGAGGGCACTGGTGGGGTGACCCAGTACTTC	CAISEGTGGVTQYF
NA	TRBV25-1	NA	TRBJ1-4	TGTGCCACCTCAAGGGGGACTTCAACTAATGAAAAACTGTTTTTT	CATSRGTSTNEKLFF
NA	TRBV7-2	NA	TRBJ2-7	TGTGCCAGCAGCTCCTACTTGGCCTCCTACGAGCAGTACTTC	CASSSYLASYEQYF
NA	TRBV7-3	NA	TRBJ1-2	TGTGCCAGCAGCCCTACAGGGTTTTATGGCTACACCTTC	CASSPTGFYGYTF
NA	TRBV19	NA	TRBJ1-1	TGTGCCAGTAGTATACAAGGGGCTGAAGCTTTCTTT	CASSIQGAEAFF
NA	TRBV6-6	NA	TRBJ2-7	TGTGCCAGCAGTTACTCGAATCCGGGTATTGAGCAGTACTTC	CASSYSNPGIEQYF